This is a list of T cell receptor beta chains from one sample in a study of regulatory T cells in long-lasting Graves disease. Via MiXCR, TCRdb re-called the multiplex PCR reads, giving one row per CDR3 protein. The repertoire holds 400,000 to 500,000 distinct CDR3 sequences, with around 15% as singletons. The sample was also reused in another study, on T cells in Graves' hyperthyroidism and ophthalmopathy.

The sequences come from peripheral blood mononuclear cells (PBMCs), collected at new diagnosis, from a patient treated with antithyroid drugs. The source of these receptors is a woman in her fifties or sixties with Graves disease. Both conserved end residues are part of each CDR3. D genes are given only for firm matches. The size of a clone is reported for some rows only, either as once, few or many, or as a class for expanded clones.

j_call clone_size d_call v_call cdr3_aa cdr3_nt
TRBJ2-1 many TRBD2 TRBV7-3 CASSPLLAGLNEQFF TGTGCCAGCAGCCCCCTCCTAGCGGGACTCAATGAGCAGTTCTTC
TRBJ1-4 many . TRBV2 CASSEGNEKLFF TGTGCCAGCAGTGAGGGAAATGAAAAACTGTTTTTT
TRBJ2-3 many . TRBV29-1 CSVEDPGGPRVTDTQYF TGCAGCGTTGAAGATCCCGGGGGACCAAGAGTCACAGATACGCAGTATTTT
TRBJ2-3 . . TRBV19 CASSIDAQPGASDTQYF TGTGCCAGTAGTATAGATGCCCAGCCTGGGGCTTCAGATACGCAGTATTTT
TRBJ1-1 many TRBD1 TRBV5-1 CASSFRTGRNTEAFF TGCGCCAGCAGCTTTCGGACAGGGCGGAACACTGAAGCTTTCTTT
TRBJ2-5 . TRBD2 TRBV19 CASSMGLAVETQYF TGTGCCAGTAGTATGGGACTAGCGGTAGAGACCCAGTACTTC
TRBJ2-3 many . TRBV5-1 CASSLEGRWGPDTQYF TGCGCCAGCAGCTTGGAGGGACGCTGGGGTCCAGATACGCAGTATTTT
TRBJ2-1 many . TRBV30 CAWTPLAGQFF TGTGCCTGGACACCCCTTGCCGGGCAGTTCTTC
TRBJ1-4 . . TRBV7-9 CASSKYLVEKLFF TGTGCCAGCAGCAAGTACTTGGTAGAAAAACTGTTTTTT
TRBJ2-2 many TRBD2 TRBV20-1 CSALAGTNTGELFF TGCAGTGCCTTAGCGGGAACGAACACCGGGGAGCTGTTTTTT
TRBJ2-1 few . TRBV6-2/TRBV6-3 CASSYAGTVINEQFF TGTGCCAGCAGTTACGCGGGGACAGTGATCAATGAGCAGTTCTTC
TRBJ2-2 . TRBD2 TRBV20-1 CSARDEAGAPGELFF TGCAGTGCTAGAGATGAGGCGGGAGCTCCCGGGGAGCTGTTTTTT
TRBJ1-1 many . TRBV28 CASSSSRGRGSSNVNTEAFF .
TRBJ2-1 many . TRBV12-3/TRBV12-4 CASSPVPPSSYNEQFF TGTGCCAGCAGCCCCGTTCCTCCCAGCTCCTACAATGAGCAGTTCTTC
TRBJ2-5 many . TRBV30 CAWSQGGLETQYF TGTGCCTGGAGTCAGGGGGGATTGGAGACCCAGTACTTC
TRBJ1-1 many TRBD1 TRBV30 CAWNVQGAAEAFF TGTGCCTGGAATGTACAGGGGGCGGCTGAAGCTTTCTTT